This T cell receptor (beta chain) was sequenced during a study of a mutant IDH1 vaccine in newly diagnosed glioma. Whole-study context: Antecedent treatment encompassed radiotherapy, temozolomide, or their combination; the majority received both.

As to time point: week 23, last vaccination. Doses consisted of 300 ug of mutant IDH1 20-mer peptide each, paired with topical imiquimod. The method was immunoSEQ multiplex PCR; TCRdb's version includes in-frame clones alone and lacks a portion of them. The sample shows tens of thousands of clones, around four fifths of them seen only once. Germline V gene data show CDR1 as SGHKS and CDR2 as YYEKEE (reference sequence). The CDR3 runs to 15 residues. Trimming took 2 bases from V and 0 from J, leaving 11 bases between them. Worth noting for this clone: Its specificity is unknown.

This chain joins TRBV5-5 and TRBJ1-2; D perhaps matches TRBD1 (6 bases). The specimen comprised PBMCs, sampled from a glioma patient whose treatment included an IDH1 peptide vaccine. The clonotype was recovered from a man between 50 and 59 years old with glioma. Here the CDR3 reads CASSLRQASNYGYTF. In nucleotides, the CDR3 is TGTGCCAGCAGCTTAAGACAGGCGTCTAACTATGGCTACACCTTC.